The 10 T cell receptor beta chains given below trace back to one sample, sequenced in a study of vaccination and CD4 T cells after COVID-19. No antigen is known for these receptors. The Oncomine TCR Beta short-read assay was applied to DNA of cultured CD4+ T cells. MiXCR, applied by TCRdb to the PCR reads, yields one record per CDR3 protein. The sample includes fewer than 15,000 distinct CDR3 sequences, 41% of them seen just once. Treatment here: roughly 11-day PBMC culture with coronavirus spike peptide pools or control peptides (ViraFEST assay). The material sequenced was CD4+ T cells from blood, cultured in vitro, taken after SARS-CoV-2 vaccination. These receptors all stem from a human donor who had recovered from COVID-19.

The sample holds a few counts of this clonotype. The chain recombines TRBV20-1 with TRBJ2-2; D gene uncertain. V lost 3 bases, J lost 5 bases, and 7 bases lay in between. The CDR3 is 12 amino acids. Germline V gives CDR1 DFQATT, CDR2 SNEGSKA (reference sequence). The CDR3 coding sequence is TGCAGTGCTAGTAAAGGGACCGGGGAGCTGTTTTTT. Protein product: CSASKGTGELFF.

For the CDR3, the DNA is TGCAGTGCTAGAGTTAGTGGAGGTGAGCAGTTCTTC. Translating gives CSARVSGGEQFF. V and J are TRBV20-1 and TRBJ2-1, with a possible D match to TRBD2 (5 bases). V lost 1 base and J 9 bases, leaving 10 bases between the germline ends. The CDR3 has 12 amino acids. The germline CDR1 and CDR2 sequences are DFQATT and SNEGSKA (reference sequence).

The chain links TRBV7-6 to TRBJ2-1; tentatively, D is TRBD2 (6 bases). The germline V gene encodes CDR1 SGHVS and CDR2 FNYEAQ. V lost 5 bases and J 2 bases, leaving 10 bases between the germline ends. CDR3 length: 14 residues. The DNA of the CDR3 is TGTGCCAGCAGCACCAGCGGGCCCTACAATGAGCAGTTCTTC. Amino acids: CASSTSGPYNEQFF.

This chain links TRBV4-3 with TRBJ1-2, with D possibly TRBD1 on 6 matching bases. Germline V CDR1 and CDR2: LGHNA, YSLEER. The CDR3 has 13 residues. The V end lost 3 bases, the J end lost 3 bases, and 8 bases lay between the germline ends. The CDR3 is CASSQTGHYGYTF. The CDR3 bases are TGCGCCAGCAGCCAGACAGGTCACTATGGCTACACCTTC.

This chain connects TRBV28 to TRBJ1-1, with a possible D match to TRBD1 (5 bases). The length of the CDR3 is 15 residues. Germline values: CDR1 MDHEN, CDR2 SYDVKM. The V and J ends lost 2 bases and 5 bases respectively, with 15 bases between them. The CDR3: CASSLNPGRGTEAFF. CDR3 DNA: TGTGCCAGCAGTTTAAACCCGGGCCGGGGGACTGAAGCTTTCTTT. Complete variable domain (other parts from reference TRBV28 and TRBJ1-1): DVKVTQSSRYLVKRTGEKVFLECVQDMDHENMFWYRQDPGLGLRLIYFSYDVKMKEKGDIPEGYSVSREKKERFSLILESASTNQTSMYLCASSLNPGRGTEAFFGQGTRLTVV.

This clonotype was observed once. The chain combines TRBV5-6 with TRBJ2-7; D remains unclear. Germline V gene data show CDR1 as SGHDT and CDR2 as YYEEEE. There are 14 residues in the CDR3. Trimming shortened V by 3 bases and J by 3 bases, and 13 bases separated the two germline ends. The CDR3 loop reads CASSWGSTFYEQYF. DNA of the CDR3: TGTGCCAGCAGCTGGGGTAGTACCTTCTACGAGCAGTACTTC.

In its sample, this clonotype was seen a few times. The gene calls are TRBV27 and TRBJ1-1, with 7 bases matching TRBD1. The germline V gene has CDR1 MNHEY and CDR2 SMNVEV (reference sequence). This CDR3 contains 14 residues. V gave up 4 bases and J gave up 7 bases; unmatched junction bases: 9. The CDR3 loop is CASSSHGTAFEAFF. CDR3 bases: TGTGCCAGCAGTTCCCACGGGACAGCCTTTGAAGCTTTCTTT.

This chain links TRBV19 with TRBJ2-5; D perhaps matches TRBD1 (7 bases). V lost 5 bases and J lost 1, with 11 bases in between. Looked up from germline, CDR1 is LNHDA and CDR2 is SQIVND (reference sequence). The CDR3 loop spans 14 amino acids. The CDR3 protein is CASSGTAGQETQYF. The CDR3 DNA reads TGTGCCAGTAGTGGGACAGCGGGCCAAGAGACCCAGTACTTC.

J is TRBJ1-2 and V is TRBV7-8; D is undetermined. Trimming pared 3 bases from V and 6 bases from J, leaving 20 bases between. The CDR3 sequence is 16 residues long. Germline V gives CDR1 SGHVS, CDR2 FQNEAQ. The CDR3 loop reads CASSFLAASIANGYTF. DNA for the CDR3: TGTGCCAGCAGCTTCCTGGCAGCCTCCATTGCGAATGGCTACACCTTC. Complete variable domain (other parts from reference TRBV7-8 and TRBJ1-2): GAGVSQSPRYKVAKRGQDVALRCDPISGHVSLFWYQQALGQGPEFLTYFQNEAQLDKSGLPSDRFFAERPEGSVSTLKIQRTQQEDSAVYLCASSFLAASIANGYTFGSGTRLTVV.

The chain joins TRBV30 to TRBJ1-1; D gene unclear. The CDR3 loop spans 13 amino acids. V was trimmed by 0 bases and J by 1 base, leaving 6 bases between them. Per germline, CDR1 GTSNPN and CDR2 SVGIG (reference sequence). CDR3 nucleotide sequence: TGTGCCTGGAGTGTACTAGGGAACACTGAAGCTTTCTTT. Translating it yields CAWSVLGNTEAFF.